The 4 T cell receptor beta chains below were found in one sample sequenced in a study of blood T cell repertoires in COVID-19. The protocol was immunoSEQ multiplex PCR, while the TCRdb copy is restricted to in-frame clones and leaves out a portion. This table holds 150,000 or so clones, around 80% found once. The source material was peripheral blood. The source is a man in his 60s with active or convalescent COVID-19.

The rearrangement joins TRBV24-1 to TRBJ1-1; the match to TRBD1 covers 12 bases. This CDR3 is 17 amino acids long. Germline loops: CDR1 KGHDR, CDR2 SFDVKD. Trimming took 4 bases from V and 5 from J; bases not matched to a gene: 10. This CDR3 reads CATSDSGTGGGYTEAFF. DNA of the CDR3: TGTGCCACCAGTGACTCCGGGACAGGGGGCGGTTATACTGAAGCTTTCTTT.

V and J are TRBV7-6 and TRBJ2-1, with 10 bases aligning to TRBD2. The CDR3 totals 17 residues. V lost 5 bases, J lost 2 bases, and 9 bases stayed unmatched. The germline V gene has CDR1 SGHVS and CDR2 FNYEAQ. The CDR3 spells CASSDGASGGPYNEQFF. In nucleotides, the CDR3 is TGTGCCAGCAGCGATGGGGCTAGCGGGGGACCCTACAATGAGCAGTTCTTC.

Comments on this clone: No DNA is shown, since the ends of the CDR3 on it are uncertain; the CDR3 is the one TCRdb lists. The CDR3 loop reads CSVTPLGAGGSLDNEQFF. J is TRBJ2-1 and V is TRBV29-1; the D call of TRBD1 is as the table states it, not checked on the DNA. CDR1 is SQVTM and CDR2 is ANQGSEA in the germline V gene. Both ends counted, the CDR3 spans 18 residues.

V and J are TRBV5-1 and TRBJ2-3, with 8 bases that match TRBD2. CDR1 and CDR2 (germline): SGHRS, YFSETQ. The CDR3 is 14 residues long. Unmatched junction bases numbered 3, after V lost 4 bases and J lost 2 bases. The CDR3 sequence: CASSAGLDTDTQYF. In DNA form, the CDR3 reads TGCGCCAGCAGCGCGGGACTAGACACAGATACGCAGTATTTT. Drawing the rest from reference TRBV5-1 and TRBJ2-3, the complete variable domain is KAGVTQTPRYLIKTRGQQVTLSCSPISGHRSVSWYQQTPGQGLQFLFEYFSETQRNKGNFPGRFSGRQFSNSRSEMNVSTLELGDSALYLCASSAGLDTDTQYFGPGTRLTVL.